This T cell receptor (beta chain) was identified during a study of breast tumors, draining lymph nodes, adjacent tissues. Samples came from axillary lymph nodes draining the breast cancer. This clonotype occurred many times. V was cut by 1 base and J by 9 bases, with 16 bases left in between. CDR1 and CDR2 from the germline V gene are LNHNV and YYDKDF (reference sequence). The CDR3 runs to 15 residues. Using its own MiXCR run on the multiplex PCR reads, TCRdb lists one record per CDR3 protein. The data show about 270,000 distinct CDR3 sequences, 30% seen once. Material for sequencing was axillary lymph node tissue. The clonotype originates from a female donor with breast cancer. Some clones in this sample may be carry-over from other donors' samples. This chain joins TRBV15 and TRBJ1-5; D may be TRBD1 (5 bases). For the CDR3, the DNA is TGTGCCACCAGCAGAGGATGGGGCGCCACGAGGCCCCAGCATTTT. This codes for CATSRGWGATRPQHF.